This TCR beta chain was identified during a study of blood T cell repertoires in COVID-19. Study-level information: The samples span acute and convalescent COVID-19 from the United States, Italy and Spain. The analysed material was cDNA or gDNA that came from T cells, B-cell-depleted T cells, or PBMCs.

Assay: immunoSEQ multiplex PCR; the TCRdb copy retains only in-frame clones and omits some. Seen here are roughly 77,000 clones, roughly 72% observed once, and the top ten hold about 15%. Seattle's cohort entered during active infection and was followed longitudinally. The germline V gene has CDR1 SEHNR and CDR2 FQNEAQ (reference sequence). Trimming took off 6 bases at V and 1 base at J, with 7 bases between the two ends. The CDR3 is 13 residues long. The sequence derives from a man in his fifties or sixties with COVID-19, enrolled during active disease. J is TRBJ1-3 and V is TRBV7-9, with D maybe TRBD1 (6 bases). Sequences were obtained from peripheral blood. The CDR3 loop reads CASRTGSGNTIYF. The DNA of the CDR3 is TGTGCCAGCAGAACAGGGTCTGGAAACACCATATATTTT.